This TCR beta chain was sequenced during a study of blood T cell repertoires in COVID-19. This CDR3 is built from 14 residues. Per germline, CDR1 SGDLS and CDR2 YYNGEE. The germline V and J ends were trimmed by 2 bases and 4 bases, with 10 bases remaining between them. Sequencing was performed with immunoSEQ multiplex PCR; in TCRdb, only in-frame clones are kept and a portion is missing. The sample holds some 200,000 clones; around 90% are singletons and the top ten take 2% to 2.5%. The chain joins TRBV9 to TRBJ1-3, with unresolved D. The sequenced sample consisted of PBMCs or T cells enriched from blood (not recorded which). This TCR came from a woman in her twenties or thirties who had recovered from COVID-19. In DNA form, the CDR3 reads TGTGCCAGCAGCGTTGAATACTCGGGAAACACCATATATTTT. Protein product: CASSVEYSGNTIYF.